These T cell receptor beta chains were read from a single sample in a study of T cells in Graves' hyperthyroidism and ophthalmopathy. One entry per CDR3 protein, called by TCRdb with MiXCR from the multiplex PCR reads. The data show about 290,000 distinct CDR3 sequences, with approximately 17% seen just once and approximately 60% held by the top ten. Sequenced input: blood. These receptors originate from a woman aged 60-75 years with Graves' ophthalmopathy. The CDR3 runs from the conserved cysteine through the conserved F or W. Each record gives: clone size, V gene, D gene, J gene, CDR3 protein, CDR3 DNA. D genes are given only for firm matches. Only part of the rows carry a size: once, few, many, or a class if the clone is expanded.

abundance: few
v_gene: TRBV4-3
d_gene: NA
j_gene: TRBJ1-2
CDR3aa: CASSQTLGADYSLFASFGYTF
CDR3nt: TGCGCCAGCAGCCAGACGCTAGGAGCCGACTATTCTTTGTTTGCGTCATTCGGCTACACCTTC

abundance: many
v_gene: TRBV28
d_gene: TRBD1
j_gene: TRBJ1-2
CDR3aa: CAAASPKRGTAYGYTF
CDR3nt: TGTGCCGCCGCTAGCCCAAAAAGAGGGACAGCGTATGGCTACACCTTC

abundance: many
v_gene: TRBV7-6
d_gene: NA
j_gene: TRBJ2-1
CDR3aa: CASSRGSNEQFF
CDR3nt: TGTGCCAGCAGCAGGGGCAGCAATGAGCAGTTCTTC

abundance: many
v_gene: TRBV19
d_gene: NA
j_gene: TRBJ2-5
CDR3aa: CASSAGTTYQETQYF
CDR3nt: TGTGCCAGTAGTGCCGGGACAACGTACCAAGAGACCCAGTACTTC

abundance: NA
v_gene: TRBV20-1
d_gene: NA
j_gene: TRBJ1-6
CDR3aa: CSASWQGANSPLHF
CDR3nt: TGCAGTGCTAGTTGGCAGGGTGCCAATTCACCCCTCCACTTT

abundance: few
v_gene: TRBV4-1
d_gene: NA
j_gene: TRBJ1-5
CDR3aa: CASSQEPGVNNQPQHF
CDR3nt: TGCGCCAGCAGCCAAGAACCAGGGGTGAACAATCAGCCCCAGCATTTT

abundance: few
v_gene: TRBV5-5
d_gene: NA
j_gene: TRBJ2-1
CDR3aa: CASSLGQGFYNEQFF
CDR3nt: TGTGCCAGCAGCTTAGGGCAGGGGTTCTACAATGAGCAGTTCTTC

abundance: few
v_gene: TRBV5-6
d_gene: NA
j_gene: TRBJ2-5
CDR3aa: CASSPTEVETQYF
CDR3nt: TGTGCCAGCAGCCCTACAGAGGTGGAGACCCAGTACTTC

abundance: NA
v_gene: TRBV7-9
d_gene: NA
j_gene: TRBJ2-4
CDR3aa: CASSSGAQGIRYF
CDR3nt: TGTGCCAGCAGCTCCGGGGCTCAAGGCATTCGGTACTTC

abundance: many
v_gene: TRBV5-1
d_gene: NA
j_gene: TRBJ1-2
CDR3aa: CASSLGNGRSYGYTF
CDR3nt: TGCGCCAGCAGCTTGGGAAACGGGCGGTCCTATGGCTACACCTTC

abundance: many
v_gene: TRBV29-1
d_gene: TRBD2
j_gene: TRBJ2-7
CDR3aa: CSVLERTSYEQYF
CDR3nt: TGCAGCGTTTTAGAAAGGACTAGCTACGAGCAGTACTTC

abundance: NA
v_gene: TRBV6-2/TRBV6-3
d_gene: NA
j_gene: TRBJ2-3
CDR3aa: CASSVEGVIRSDTQYF
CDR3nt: TGTGCCAGCAGTGTAGAGGGAGTAATAAGGTCAGATACGCAGTATTTT

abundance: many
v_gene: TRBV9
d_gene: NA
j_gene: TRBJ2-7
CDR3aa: CASSVGEEYEQYF
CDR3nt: TGTGCCAGCAGCGTAGGGGAAGAGTACGAGCAGTACTTC

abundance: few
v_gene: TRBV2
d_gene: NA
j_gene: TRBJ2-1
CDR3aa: CASSQGHNEQFF
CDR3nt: TGTGCCAGCTCGCAGGGCCACAATGAGCAGTTCTTC

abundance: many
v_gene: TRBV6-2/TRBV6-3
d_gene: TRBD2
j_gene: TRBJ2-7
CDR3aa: CASSYAGGGYEQYF
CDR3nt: TGTGCCAGCAGTTACGCGGGAGGGGGTTACGAGCAGTACTTC

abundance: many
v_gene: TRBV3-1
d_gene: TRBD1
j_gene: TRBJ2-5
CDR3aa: CASTLGTGGETQYF
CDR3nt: TGTGCCAGCACCCTGGGAACAGGGGGGGAGACCCAGTACTTC

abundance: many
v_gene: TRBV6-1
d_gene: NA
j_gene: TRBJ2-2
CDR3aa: CASSESLGGELFF
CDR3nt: TGTGCCAGCAGTGAAAGTCTTGGCGGAGAGCTGTTTTTT

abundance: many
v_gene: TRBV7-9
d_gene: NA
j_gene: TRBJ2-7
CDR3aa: CASSHGQMDEQYF
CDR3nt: TGTGCCAGCAGTCATGGACAGATGGACGAGCAGTACTTC

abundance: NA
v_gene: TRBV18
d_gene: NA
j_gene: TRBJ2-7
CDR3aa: CASSPPRGQVSYEQYF
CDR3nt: TGTGCCAGCTCACCGCCGCGGGGGCAGGTTTCCTACGAGCAGTACTTC

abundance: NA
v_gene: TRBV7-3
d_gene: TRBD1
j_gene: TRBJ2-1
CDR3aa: CASSLGPGQGSNEQFF
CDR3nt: TGTGCCAGCAGCTTGGGGCCGGGACAGGGCAGCAATGAGCAGTTCTTC

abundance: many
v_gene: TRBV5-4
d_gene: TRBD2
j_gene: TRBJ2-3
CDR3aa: CASTLTSGSFDTQYF
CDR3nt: TGTGCCAGCACCCTGACTAGCGGGAGTTTCGATACGCAGTATTTT

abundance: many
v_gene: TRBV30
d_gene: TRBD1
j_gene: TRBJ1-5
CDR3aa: CAWSRQGIVPQHF
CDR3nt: TGTGCCTGGAGTCGACAGGGAATTGTACCCCAGCATTTT